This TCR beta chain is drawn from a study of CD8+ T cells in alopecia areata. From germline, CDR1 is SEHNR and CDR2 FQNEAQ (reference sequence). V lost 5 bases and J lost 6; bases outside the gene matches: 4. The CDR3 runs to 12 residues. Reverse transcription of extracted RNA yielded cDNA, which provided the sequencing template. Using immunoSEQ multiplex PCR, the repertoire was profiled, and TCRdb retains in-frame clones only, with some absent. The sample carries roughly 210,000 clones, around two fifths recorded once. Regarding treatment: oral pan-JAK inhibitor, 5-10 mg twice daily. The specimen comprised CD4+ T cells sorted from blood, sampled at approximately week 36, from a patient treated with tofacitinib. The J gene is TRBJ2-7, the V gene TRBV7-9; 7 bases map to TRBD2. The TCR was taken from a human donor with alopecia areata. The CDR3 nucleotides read TGTGCCAGCAGCCAGACTAGCTTCGAGCAGTACTTC. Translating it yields CASSQTSFEQYF.